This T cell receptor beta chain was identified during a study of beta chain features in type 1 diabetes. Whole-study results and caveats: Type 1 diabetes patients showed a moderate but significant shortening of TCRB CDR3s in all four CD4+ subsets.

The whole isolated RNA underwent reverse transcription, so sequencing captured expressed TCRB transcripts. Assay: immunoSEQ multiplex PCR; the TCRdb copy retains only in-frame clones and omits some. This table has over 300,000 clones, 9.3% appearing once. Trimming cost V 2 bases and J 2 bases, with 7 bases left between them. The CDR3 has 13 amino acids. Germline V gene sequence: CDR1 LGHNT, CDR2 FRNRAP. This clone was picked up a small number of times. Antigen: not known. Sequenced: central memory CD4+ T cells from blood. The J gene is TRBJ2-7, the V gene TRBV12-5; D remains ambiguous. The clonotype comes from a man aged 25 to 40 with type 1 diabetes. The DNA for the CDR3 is TGTGCTAGTGGTTTGAAGGGAACCTACGAGCAGTACTTC. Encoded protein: CASGLKGTYEQYF.